Following are 25 T cell receptor beta chains from one sample sequenced in a study of T-cell reconstitution after alpha-beta-depleted transplantation in children. Preparing the TCRbeta library involved the use of unique molecular identifiers. TCRdb itself ran the PCR reads through MiXCR, one entry per CDR3 protein. The repertoire holds about 580,000 distinct CDR3 sequences, with 20% to 25% as singletons. The sample was PBMCs, mostly from graft donor cells, taken 360 days after TCRalphabeta/CD19-depleted stem cell transplant. The source is a boy in the first two years of life who had a stem cell transplant for acute myeloid leukemia, so the T cells may come from the graft donor.

The chain employs TRBV12-5 and TRBJ1-2; D is unclear. The CDR3 spans 12 residues. V shed 6 bases and J shed 6 bases, with 11 bases lying between them. Germline-derived CDR1 and CDR2 are LGHNT and FRNRAP. The CDR3 loop reads CASGSGRNGYTF. CDR3 coding DNA: TGTGCTAGTGGCTCAGGAAGGAATGGCTACACCTTC.

The rearrangement uses TRBV28 and TRBJ2-7; 7 bases align to TRBD1. The CDR3 covers 13 residues. J gave up 4 bases and V 7 bases, and 7 bases lay outside the gene matches. The germline V gene encodes CDR1 MDHEN and CDR2 SYDVKM. The DNA for the CDR3 is TGTGCCAGCAAGTTAACAGGGGCATACGAGCAGTACGTC. Residues: CASKLTGAYEQYV.

This clonotype occurred a few times. The genes are TRBV25-1 and TRBJ1-2; TRBD1 matches at 8 bases. This CDR3 comprises 13 residues. Germline CDR1 is MGHDK and CDR2 is SYGVNS. The V gene end was trimmed by 4 bases and the J gene end by 8 bases; junction bases not matched to a gene: 6. CDR3 sequence (DNA): TGTGCCAGCAGTGCCGGACAGGGTTACGGCTACACCTTC. Translation: CASSAGQGYGYTF.

V usage is TRBV20-1 and J usage is TRBJ2-5; weak D call: TRBD2 (6 bases). CDR3 length: 13 amino acids. The V end was cut by 0 bases, the J end by 5 bases, with 10 bases between. In germline, CDR1 is DFQATT, CDR2 SNEGSKA (reference sequence). This CDR3 reads CSARDNRGETQYF. Written as DNA, the CDR3 is TGCAGTGCTAGAGATAATCGGGGGGAGACCCAGTACTTC.

This clonotype was found a few times. The gene calls are TRBV20-1 and TRBJ2-7; no clear D gene. The CDR3 spans 13 residues. Germline V gene lookup returns CDR1 DFQATT and CDR2 SNEGSKA (reference sequence). V lost 0 bases to trimming and J lost 3 bases, with 9 bases between them. In DNA form, the CDR3 reads TGCAGTGCTAGAGATCCCTCCGTCTACGAGCAGTACTTC. It specifies CSARDPSVYEQYF.

This clonotype was seen a few times. CDR3 coding DNA: TGCGCCAGCAGCTTGGACGGGGCGGTGAACACTGAAGCTTTCTTT. This sequence encodes CASSLDGAVNTEAFF. The rearrangement uses TRBV5-1 and TRBJ1-1; possible D gene TRBD1, 5 bases. Germline V lookup: CDR1 SGHRS, CDR2 YFSETQ. The CDR3 covers 15 residues. The V and J ends lost 0 bases and 0 bases respectively, with 9 bases between them.

This clonotype was seen many times. CDR3 coding DNA: TGTGCCAGCAGCCCTGGACAGATAACCACGCGGGGTAATTCACCCCTCCACTTT. This sequence encodes CASSPGQITTRGNSPLHF. This sequence joins TRBV3-1 and TRBJ1-6, with a weak D call TRBD1 (6 bases). Per the germline V gene, CDR1 is LGHDT and CDR2 is YNNKEL (reference sequence). The ends were cut back, 4 bases at V and 6 bases at J, with 22 bases in the middle. The CDR3 runs to 18 residues.

In this sample, this clonotype turned up many times. The chain carries TRBV7-8 and TRBJ1-1, with D perhaps TRBD1 (6 bases). This CDR3 spans 15 amino acids. Deletions cut 3 bases from V and 4 bases from J, with 15 bases between. The germline V gene has CDR1 SGHVS and CDR2 FQNEAQ. CDR3 nucleotides: TGTGCCAGCAGCTTGATGACAAGGGGGGGCACTGAAGCTTTCTTT. It encodes CASSLMTRGGTEAFF.

This clonotype was picked up many times. The genes are TRBV5-1 and TRBJ1-6; D perhaps matches TRBD1 (5 bases). V was clipped by 3 bases and J by 5 bases, with 9 bases between them. The CDR3 length is 14 residues. Germline values: CDR1 SGHRS, CDR2 YFSETQ. The chain's CDR3 is CASSYRGNNSPLHF. In DNA, the CDR3 is TGCGCCAGCAGCTACCGGGGCAATAATTCACCCCTCCACTTT.

The CDR3 nucleotides read TGTGCCTGTCGGGGGGCTAGCGAGACCCAGTACTTC. This translates into CACRGASETQYF. The genes are TRBV30 and TRBJ2-5; D is perhaps TRBD2 (7 bases). The CDR3 is 12 amino acids. The V gene's germline CDR1 is GTSNPN and CDR2 SVGIG (reference sequence). Deletions cut 6 bases from V and 5 bases from J, with 13 bases between.

This clonotype appeared many times. The V call is TRBV10-3, the J call TRBJ2-3, with D maybe TRBD2 (6 bases). CDR3 length: 15 amino acids. V dropped 6 bases and J dropped 2 bases, with 15 bases sitting between them. Germline loops: CDR1 ENHRY, CDR2 SYGVKD. CDR3 loop: CAISGGPSVTDTQYF. The CDR3 DNA is TGTGCCATCAGCGGGGGACCCTCGGTCACAGATACGCAGTATTTT.

This rearrangement joins TRBV28 to TRBJ1-6; 7 bases line up with TRBD1. The length of the CDR3 is 14 residues. Germline V CDR1 and CDR2: MDHEN, SYDVKM. V lost 7 bases, J lost 9 bases, and 9 bases stayed unmatched. The CDR3: CASNLGTEGSPLHF. The CDR3 DNA reads TGTGCCAGCAACCTTGGGACAGAGGGTTCACCCCTCCACTTT.

This clonotype appeared a few times. The chain uses TRBV6-1 and TRBJ2-3; 9 bases are shared with TRBD1. This CDR3 contains 13 residues. V shed 6 bases and J 5 bases; nucleotides not matched to a gene: 3. Per germline, CDR1 MNHNS and CDR2 SASEGT. The CDR3 DNA sequence: TGTGCCAGCAGGACGACAGGGGGAGATACGCAGTATTTT. This translates into CASRTTGGDTQYF.

This clonotype was observed many times. The chain recombines TRBV3-1 with TRBJ2-1; TRBD2 agrees at 8 bases. The germline CDR1 and CDR2 sequences are LGHDT and YNNKEL (reference sequence). Trimming at V came to 1 base and at J to 7 bases, leaving 6 bases not matched to a gene. This CDR3 has 15 amino acids. DNA of the CDR3: TGTGCCAGCAGCCAAGGGAGCGGGGGTTCGAATGAGCAGTTCTTC. Its translation is CASSQGSGGSNEQFF.

The chain links TRBV5-5 to TRBJ1-2; D may be TRBD1 (6 bases). CDR3 size: 15 residues. CDR1 and CDR2 (germline): SGHKS, YYEKEE (reference sequence). Trimming took 4 bases from V and 2 from J, leaving 15 bases between them. The CDR3 bases are TGTGCCAGCAGCCCCCCAGGGGAGGTAAACTATGGCTACACCTTC. This gives the protein CASSPPGEVNYGYTF.

V gene TRBV20-1 combines with J gene TRBJ1-5; 7 bases are shared with TRBD1. The CDR3 length is 14 residues. Per the germline V gene, CDR1 is DFQATT and CDR2 is SNEGSKA (reference sequence). The J segment lost 5 bases and the V segment lost 3 bases, leaving 7 bases of the junction unmatched. Here the CDR3 DNA reads TGCAGTGCTAGCTCGTCGACAGGGTATCAGCCCCAGCATTTT. Translation: CSASSSTGYQPQHF.

In this sample, this clonotype turned up many times. The chain recombines TRBV7-2 with TRBJ2-2; D unresolved. V was trimmed by 1 base and J by 0 bases, leaving 6 bases between them. The germline V gene has CDR1 SGHTA and CDR2 FQGNSA. CDR3 size: 15 residues. CDR3 in amino acids: CASSLGKTNTGELFF. The CDR3 DNA sequence: TGTGCCAGCAGCTTAGGGAAAACGAACACCGGGGAGCTGTTTTTT.

The table lists this clonotype with a count of one. The V call is TRBV13, the J call TRBJ2-2; D ambiguous. CDR3 length: 16 amino acids. The germline CDR1 and CDR2 sequences are PRHDT and FYEKMQ (reference sequence). Trimming took off 4 bases at V and 2 bases at J, with 14 bases between the two ends. The CDR3 region is CASSSPPTRNTGELFF. For the CDR3, the DNA is TGTGCCAGCAGCTCTCCTCCGACTCGAAACACCGGGGAGCTGTTTTTT.

Many counts were recorded for this clonotype. The chain couples TRBV29-1 to TRBJ2-1; TRBD2 agrees at 9 bases. In germline, CDR1 is SQVTM, CDR2 ANQGSEA. V gave up 3 bases and J gave up 6 bases; unmatched junction bases: 9. The CDR3 has 15 residues. CDR3 in amino acids: CSVEFVGTSPNEQFF. CDR3 sequence (DNA): TGCAGCGTTGAGTTTGTCGGGACTAGCCCCAATGAGCAGTTCTTC.

V gene TRBV20-1 combines with J gene TRBJ2-3, with TRBD2 matching 11 bases. The germline V gene has CDR1 DFQATT and CDR2 SNEGSKA (reference sequence). The CDR3 spans 20 residues. V shed 2 bases, J shed 2 bases, and the junction held 18 bases outside the gene matches. CDR3 sequence: CSARNVGLAGNIFTTDTQYF. Written as DNA, the CDR3 is TGCAGTGCTAGAAATGTCGGACTAGCGGGCAACATTTTTACCACAGATACGCAGTATTTT.

V is TRBV12-3 or TRBV12-4 and J is TRBJ2-3; either TRBD1 or TRBD2 may fit D (6 bases each). V was trimmed by 2 bases and J by 5 bases, leaving 11 bases between them. CDR3 length equals 14 residues. The CDR3 loop reads CASSLRGVIDTQYF. In DNA form, the CDR3 reads TGTGCCAGCAGTTTAAGGGGGGTAATAGATACGCAGTATTTT.

J is TRBJ2-2 and V is TRBV2, with no clear D. CDR3 length: 15 residues. CDR1 is SNHLY, CDR2 FYNNEI, per germline. Between the trimmed V and J ends, which lost 2 bases and 7 bases, there was a span of 14 bases. Here the CDR3 reads CASSELQTWIGELFF. CDR3 sequence (DNA): TGTGCCAGCAGTGAACTGCAGACCTGGATCGGGGAGCTGTTTTTT.

This rearrangement joins TRBV28 to TRBJ2-7; no firm D call. Germline values: CDR1 MDHEN, CDR2 SYDVKM. CDR3 length: 12 amino acids. V was clipped by 6 bases and J by 3 bases, with 9 bases between them. CDR3 sequence reads: CASRGSNYEQYV. CDR3 coding DNA: TGTGCCAGCAGAGGTTCCAACTACGAGCAGTACGTC.

The chain couples TRBV19 to TRBJ2-1; the match to TRBD2 covers 7 bases. With V trimmed by 2 bases and J by 3 bases, 10 bases remained unmatched. The CDR3 contains 17 residues. Germline values: CDR1 LNHDA, CDR2 SQIVND (reference sequence). The CDR3 nucleotides are TGTGCCAGTAGTATAATCGTCAGGGAGGGGATCTACAATGAGCAGTTCTTC. Translating gives CASSIIVREGIYNEQFF.

This clonotype was found many times. This sequence joins TRBV6-6 and TRBJ2-5; the D is unclear. The CDR3 is made up of 11 amino acids. Germline-derived CDR1 and CDR2 are MNHNY and SVGAGI (reference sequence). Trimming took 6 bases from V and 2 from J, leaving 4 bases between them. CDR3 region: CASRTQETQYF. The CDR3 bases are TGTGCCAGCAGAACGCAAGAGACCCAGTACTTC.